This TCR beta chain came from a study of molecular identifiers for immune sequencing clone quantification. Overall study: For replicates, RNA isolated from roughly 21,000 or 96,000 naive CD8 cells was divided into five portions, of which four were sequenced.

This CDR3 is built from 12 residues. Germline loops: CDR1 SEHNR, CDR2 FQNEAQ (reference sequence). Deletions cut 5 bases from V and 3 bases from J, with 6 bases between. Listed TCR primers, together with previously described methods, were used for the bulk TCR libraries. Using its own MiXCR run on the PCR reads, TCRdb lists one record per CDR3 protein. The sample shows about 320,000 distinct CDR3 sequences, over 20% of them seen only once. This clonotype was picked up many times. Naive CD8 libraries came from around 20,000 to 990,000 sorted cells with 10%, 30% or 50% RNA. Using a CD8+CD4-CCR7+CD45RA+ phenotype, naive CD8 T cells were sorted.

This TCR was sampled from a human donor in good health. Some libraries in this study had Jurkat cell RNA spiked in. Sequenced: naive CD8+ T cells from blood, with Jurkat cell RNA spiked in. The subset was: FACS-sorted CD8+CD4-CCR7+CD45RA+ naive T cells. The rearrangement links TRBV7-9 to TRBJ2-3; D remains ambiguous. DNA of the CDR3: TGTGCCAGCAGCCTGGAAACAGATACGCAGTATTTT. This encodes CASSLETDTQYF.